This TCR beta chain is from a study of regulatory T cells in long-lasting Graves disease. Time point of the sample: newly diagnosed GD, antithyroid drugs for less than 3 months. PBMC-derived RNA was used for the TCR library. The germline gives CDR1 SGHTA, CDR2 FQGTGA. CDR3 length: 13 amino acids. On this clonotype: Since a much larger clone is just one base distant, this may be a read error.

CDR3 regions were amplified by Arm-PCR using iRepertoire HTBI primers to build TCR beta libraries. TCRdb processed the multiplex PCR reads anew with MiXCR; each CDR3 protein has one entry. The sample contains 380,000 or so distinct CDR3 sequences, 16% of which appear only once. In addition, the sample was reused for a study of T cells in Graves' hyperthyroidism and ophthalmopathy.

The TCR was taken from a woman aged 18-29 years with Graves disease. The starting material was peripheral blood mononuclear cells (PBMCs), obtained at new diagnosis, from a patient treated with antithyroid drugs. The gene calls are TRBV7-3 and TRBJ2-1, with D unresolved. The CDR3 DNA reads TGTGCCGGCAGCTCCCGGAAGGACAATGAGCAGTTCTTC. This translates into CAGSSRKDNEQFF.